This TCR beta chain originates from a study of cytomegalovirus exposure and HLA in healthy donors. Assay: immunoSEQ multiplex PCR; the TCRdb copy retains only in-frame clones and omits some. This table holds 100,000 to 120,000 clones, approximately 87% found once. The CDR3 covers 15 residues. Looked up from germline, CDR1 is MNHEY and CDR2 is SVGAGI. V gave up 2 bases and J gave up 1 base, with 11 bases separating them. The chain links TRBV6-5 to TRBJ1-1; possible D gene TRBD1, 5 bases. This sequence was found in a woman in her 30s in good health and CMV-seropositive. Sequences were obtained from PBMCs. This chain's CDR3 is CASSYTRGGNTEAFF. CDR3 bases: TGTGCCAGCAGTTACACCCGGGGGGGGAACACTGAAGCTTTCTTT.